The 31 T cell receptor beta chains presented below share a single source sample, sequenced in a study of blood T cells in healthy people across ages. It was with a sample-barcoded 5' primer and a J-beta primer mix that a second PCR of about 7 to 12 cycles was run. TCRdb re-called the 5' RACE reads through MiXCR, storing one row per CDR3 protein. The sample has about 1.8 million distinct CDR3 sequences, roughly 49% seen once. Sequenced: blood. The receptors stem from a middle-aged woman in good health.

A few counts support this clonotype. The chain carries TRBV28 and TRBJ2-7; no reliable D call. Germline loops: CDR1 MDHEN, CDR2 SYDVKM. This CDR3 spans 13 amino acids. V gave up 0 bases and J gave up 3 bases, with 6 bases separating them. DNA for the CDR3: TGTGCCAGCAGTTTATGGGGTGTCTACGAGCAGTACTTC. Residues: CASSLWGVYEQYF.

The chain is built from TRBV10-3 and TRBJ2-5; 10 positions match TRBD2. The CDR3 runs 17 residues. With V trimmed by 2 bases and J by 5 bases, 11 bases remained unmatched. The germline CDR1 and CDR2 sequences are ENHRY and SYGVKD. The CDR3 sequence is CAISELASGGLAETQYF. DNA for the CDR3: TGTGCCATCAGTGAGCTGGCTAGCGGGGGATTAGCCGAGACCCAGTACTTC.

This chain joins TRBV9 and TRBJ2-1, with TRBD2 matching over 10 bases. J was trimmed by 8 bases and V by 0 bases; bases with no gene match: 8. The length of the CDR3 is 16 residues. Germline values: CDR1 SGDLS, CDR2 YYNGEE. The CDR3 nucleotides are TGTGCCAGCAGCGTAGGTGGATGGACTAGCGGTCATGAGCAGTTCTTC. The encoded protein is CASSVGGWTSGHEQFF.

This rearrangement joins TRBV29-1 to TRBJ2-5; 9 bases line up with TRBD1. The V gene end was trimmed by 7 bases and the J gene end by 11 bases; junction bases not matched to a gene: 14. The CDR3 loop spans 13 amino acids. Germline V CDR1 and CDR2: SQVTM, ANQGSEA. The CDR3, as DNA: TGCAGCGGACACAGGGGGCGCGTTAATGAGCAGTACTTC. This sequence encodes CSGHRGRVNEQYF.

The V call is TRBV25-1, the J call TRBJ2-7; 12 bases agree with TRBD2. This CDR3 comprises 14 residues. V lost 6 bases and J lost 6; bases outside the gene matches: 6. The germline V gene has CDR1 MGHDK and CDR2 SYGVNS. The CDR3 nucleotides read TGTGCCAGCAGAACTAGCGGGGGGCGGCGCGAGCAGTACTTC. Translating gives CASRTSGGRREQYF.

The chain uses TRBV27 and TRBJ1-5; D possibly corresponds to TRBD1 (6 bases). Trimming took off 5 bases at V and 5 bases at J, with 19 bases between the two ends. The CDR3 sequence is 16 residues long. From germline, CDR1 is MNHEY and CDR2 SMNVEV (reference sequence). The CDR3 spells CASSELRGGGHQPQHF. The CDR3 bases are TGTGCCAGCAGTGAATTAAGGGGAGGGGGACATCAGCCCCAGCATTTT.

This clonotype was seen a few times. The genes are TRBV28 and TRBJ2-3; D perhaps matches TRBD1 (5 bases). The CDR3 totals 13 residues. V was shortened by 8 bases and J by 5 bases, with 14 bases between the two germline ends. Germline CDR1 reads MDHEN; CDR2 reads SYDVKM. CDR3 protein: CASSLGPLDTQYF. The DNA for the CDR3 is TGTGCCAGCTCCTTGGGGCCCCTAGATACGCAGTATTTT.

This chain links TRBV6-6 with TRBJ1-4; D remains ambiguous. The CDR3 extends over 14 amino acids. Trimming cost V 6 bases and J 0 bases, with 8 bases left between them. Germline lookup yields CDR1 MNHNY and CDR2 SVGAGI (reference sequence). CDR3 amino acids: CASSATSTNEKLFF. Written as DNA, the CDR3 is TGTGCCAGCAGCGCAACCTCAACTAATGAAAAACTGTTTTTT.

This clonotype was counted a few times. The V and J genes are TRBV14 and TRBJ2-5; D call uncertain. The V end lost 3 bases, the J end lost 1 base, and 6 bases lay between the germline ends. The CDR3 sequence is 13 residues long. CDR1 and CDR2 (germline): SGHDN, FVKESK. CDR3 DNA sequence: TGTGCCAGCAGCCAGTTGATCCAAGAGACCCAGTACTTC. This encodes CASSQLIQETQYF.

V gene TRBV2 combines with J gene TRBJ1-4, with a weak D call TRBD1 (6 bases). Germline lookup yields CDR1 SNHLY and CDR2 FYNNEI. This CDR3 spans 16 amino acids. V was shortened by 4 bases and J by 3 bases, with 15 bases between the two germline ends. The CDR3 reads CASSAHGTRPNEKLFF. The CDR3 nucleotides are TGTGCCAGCAGTGCCCACGGGACACGCCCTAATGAAAAACTGTTTTTT.

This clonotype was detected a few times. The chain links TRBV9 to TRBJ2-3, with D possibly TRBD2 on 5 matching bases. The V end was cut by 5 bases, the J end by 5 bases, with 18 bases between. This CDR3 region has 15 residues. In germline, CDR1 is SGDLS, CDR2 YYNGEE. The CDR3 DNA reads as TGTGCCAGCAGTCGTAGTTCGGGGTTTGAAGATACGCAGTATTTT. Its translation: CASSRSSGFEDTQYF.

CDR3 nucleotides: TGTGCCAGCAGTTACCTAGGGACAGGAGCCACAGATACGCAGTATTTT. As protein: CASSYLGTGATDTQYF. The chain joins TRBV6-2 or TRBV6-3 to TRBJ2-3; TRBD1 agrees at 8 bases. In germline, CDR1 is MNHEY, CDR2 SVGEGT. The CDR3 is made up of 16 amino acids. Unmatched junction bases numbered 6, after V lost 2 bases and J lost 2 bases.

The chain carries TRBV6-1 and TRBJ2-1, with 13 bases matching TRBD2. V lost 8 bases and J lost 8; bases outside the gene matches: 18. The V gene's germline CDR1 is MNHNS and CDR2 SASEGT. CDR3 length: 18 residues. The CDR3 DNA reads TGTGCCAGCCTCGACGGACTAGCGGGGGTCCTTTCCTGGGATGAGCAGTTCTTC. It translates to CASLDGLAGVLSWDEQFF.

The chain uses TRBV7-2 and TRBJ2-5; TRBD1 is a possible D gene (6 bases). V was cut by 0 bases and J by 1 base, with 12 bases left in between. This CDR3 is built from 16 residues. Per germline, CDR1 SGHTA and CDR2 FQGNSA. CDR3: CASSLAGPGVQETQYF. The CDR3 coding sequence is TGTGCCAGCAGCTTAGCCGGGCCAGGGGTCCAAGAGACCCAGTACTTC.

The DNA of the CDR3 is TGTGCCAGCAGCTTACCGGGTATGGCAGGGCATAGGTCTGAGCAGTTCTTC. It encodes CASSLPGMAGHRSEQFF. This chain connects TRBV7-9 to TRBJ2-1, with a possible D match to TRBD1 (5 bases). Trimming left V 2 bases short and J 9 bases short, with 23 bases between. Germline lookup yields CDR1 SEHNR and CDR2 FQNEAQ (reference sequence). The CDR3 length is 17 residues.

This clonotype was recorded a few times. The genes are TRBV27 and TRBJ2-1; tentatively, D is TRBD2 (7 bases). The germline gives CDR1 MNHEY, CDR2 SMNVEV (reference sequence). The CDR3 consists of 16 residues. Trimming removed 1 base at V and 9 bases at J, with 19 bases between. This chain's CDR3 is CASSLYTGGTSGEQFF. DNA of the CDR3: TGTGCCAGCAGTTTATACACGGGGGGCACGTCCGGTGAGCAGTTCTTC.

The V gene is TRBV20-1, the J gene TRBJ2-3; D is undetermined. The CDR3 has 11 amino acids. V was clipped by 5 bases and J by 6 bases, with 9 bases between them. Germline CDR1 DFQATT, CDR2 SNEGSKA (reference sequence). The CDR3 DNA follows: TGCAGTGCTCCCTTAGGGGATACGCAGTATTTT. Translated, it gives CSAPLGDTQYF.

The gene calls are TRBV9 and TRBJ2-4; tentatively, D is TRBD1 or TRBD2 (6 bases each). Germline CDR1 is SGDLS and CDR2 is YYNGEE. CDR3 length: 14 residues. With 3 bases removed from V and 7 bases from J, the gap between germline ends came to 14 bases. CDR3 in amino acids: CASSAGGSGNIQYF. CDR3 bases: TGTGCCAGCAGCGCCGGGGGCTCGGGTAACATTCAGTACTTC.

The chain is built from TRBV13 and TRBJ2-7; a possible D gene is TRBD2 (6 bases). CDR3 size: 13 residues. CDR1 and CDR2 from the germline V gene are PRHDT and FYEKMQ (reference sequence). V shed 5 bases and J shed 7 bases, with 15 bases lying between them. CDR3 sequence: CASSPGIGGEQYF. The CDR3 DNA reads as TGTGCCAGCAGCCCAGGGATCGGAGGGGAGCAGTACTTC.

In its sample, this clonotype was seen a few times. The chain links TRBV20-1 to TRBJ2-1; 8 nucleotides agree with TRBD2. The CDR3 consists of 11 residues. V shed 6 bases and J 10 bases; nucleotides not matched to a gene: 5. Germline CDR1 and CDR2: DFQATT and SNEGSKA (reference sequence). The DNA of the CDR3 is TGCAGTGCCGCCGGGAGGGTAGAGCAGTTCTTC. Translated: CSAAGRVEQFF.

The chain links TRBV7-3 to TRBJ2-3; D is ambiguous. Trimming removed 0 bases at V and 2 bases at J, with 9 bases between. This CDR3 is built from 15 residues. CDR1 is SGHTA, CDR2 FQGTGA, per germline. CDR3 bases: TGTGCCAGCAGCTTAACGTTAAGCCCCACAGATACGCAGTATTTT. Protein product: CASSLTLSPTDTQYF.

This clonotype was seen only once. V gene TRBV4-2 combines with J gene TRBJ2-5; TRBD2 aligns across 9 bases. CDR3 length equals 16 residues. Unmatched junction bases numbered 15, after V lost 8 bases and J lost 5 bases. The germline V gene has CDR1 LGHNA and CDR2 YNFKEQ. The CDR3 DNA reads TGTGCCAGCGCCGGGGATAGCGGGGGTATCGGGGAGACCCAGTACTTC. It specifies CASAGDSGGIGETQYF.

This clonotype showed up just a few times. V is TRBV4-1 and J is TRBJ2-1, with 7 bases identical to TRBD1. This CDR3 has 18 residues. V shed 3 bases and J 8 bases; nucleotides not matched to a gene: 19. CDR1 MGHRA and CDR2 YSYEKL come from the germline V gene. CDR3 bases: TGCGCCAGCAGCCATGGAAGAGACAGGGTGCAGAATCAAGATGAGCAGTTCTTC. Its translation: CASSHGRDRVQNQDEQFF.

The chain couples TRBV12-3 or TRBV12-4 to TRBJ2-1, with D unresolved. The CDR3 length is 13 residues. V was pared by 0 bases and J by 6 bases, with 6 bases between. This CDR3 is CASSLALPNEQFF. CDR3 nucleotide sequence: TGTGCCAGCAGTTTAGCACTCCCCAATGAGCAGTTCTTC.

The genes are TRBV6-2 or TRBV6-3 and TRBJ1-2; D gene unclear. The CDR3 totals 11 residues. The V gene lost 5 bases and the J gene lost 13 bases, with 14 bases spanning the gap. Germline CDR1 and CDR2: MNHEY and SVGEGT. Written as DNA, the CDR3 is TGTGCCAGCAGTAACAGCTTGGCAGGCACCTTC. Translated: CASSNSLAGTF.

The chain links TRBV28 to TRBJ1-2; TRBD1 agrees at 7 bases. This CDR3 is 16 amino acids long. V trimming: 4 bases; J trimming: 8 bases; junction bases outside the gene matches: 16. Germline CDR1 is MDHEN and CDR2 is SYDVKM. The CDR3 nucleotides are TGTGCCAGCAGTTCCCCATTGACAGGGACCATGGAGGGCTACACCTTC. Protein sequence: CASSSPLTGTMEGYTF.

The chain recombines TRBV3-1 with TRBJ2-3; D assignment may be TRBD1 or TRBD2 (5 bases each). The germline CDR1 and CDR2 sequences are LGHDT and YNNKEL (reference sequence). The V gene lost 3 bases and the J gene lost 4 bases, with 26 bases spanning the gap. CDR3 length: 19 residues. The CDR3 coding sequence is TGTGCCAGCAGCCAGACCAGGACTCAAAATAGGGACGTTCCAGATACGCAGTATTTT. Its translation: CASSQTRTQNRDVPDTQYF.

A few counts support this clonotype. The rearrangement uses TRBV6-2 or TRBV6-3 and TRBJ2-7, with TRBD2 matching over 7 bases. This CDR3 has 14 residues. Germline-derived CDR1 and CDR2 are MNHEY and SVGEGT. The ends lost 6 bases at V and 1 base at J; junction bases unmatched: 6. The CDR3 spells CASRRPGGSYEQYF. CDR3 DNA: TGTGCCAGCAGACGCCCGGGGGGATCCTACGAGCAGTACTTC.

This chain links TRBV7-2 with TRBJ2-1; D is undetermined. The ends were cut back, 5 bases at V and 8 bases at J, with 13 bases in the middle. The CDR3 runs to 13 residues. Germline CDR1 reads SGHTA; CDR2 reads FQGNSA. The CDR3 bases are TGTGCCAGCAGCCCCAACGGTTGGGATGAGCAGTTCTTC. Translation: CASSPNGWDEQFF.

In DNA form, the CDR3 reads TGTGCCAGCTCACCTTCCGAGACAGCTAACTATGGCTACACCTTC. The encoded protein is CASSPSETANYGYTF. The chain carries TRBV18 and TRBJ1-2; perhaps TRBD1 as D (5 bases). The CDR3 consists of 15 residues. The germline gives CDR1 KGHSH, CDR2 LQKENI. V dropped 3 bases and J dropped 0 bases, with 11 bases sitting between them.

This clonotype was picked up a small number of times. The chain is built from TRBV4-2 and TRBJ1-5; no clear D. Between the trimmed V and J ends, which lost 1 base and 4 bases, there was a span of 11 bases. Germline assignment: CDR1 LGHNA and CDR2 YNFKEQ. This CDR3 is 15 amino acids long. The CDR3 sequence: CASSQGLGQNQPQHF. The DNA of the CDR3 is TGTGCCAGCAGCCAAGGCCTAGGGCAGAATCAGCCCCAGCATTTT.